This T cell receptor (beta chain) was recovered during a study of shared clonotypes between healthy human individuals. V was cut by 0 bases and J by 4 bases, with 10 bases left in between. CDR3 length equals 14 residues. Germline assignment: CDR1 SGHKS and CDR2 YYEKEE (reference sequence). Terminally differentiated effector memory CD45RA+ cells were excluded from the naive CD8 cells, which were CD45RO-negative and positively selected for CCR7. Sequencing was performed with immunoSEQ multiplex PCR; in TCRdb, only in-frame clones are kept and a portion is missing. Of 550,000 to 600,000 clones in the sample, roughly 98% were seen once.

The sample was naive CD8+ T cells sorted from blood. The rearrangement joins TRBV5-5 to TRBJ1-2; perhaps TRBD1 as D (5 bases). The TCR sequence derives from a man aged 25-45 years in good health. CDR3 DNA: TGTGCCAGCAGCTTGGGTGGGACCCCCTATGGCTACACCTTC. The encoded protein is CASSLGGTPYGYTF.